A selection of T cell receptor beta chains follows, all from one sample in a study of blood T cell repertoires in COVID-19. The data were produced by immunoSEQ multiplex PCR, yet TCRdb's version contains in-frame clones alone and is incomplete. The sample shows 110,000 to 150,000 clones, 82% of them seen only once. Material for sequencing was peripheral blood. The receptors were sampled from a woman older than 75 with acute or convalescent COVID-19. The CDR3 runs from the conserved cysteine through the conserved F or W. Not all rows give a size; the values are once, few, many and, for expanded clones, a class.

CDR3aa	j_gene	abundance	v_gene
CASSLLAGETDNEQFF	TRBJ2-1	NA	TRBV5-6
CASSVVTVSSYNSPLHF	TRBJ1-6	NA	TRBV2
CATKGLIGKSYGYTF	TRBJ1-2	NA	TRBV28
CASSLTGQENTEAFF	TRBJ1-1	NA	TRBV5-1
CASSRGTSTDTQYF	TRBJ2-3	NA	TRBV28
CASSFLSGQGSETQYF	TRBJ2-5	once	TRBV5-1
CASSFRAKNIQYF	TRBJ2-4	NA	TRBV28
CATSRRTSGSPNEQFF	TRBJ2-1	NA	TRBV15
CASIKQPASTDTQYF	TRBJ2-3	NA	TRBV5-1
CASSFSPVSGQYF	TRBJ2-5	NA	TRBV28
CASSAGSIGRAGGEQYF	TRBJ2-7	few	TRBV28
CASSHPFFQTSGIQETQYF	TRBJ2-5	NA	TRBV4-2
CASSRKPGRSTEAFF	TRBJ1-1	NA	TRBV5-6
CASSGTSLLGDTQYF	TRBJ2-3	NA	TRBV2
CASSWGAITDTQYF	TRBJ2-3	NA	TRBV11-3
CASRRTGDGNTIYF	TRBJ1-3	NA	TRBV2
CASSLNRLGNMNTEAFF	TRBJ1-1	few	TRBV28
CASSLGARGYEKLFF	TRBJ1-4	NA	TRBV7-2